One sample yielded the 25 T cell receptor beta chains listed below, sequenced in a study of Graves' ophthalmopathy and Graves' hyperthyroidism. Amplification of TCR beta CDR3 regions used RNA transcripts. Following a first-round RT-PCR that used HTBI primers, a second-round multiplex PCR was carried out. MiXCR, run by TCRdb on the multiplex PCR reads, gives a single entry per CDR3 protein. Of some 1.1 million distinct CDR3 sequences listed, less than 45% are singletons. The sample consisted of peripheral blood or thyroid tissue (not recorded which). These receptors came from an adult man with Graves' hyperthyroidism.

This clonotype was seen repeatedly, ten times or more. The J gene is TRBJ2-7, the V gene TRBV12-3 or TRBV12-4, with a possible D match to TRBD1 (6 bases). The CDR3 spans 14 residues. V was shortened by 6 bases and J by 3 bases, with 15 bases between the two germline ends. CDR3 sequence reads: CASRITGLNYEQYF. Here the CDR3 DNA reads TGTGCCAGCAGGATCACAGGGCTCAACTACGAGCAGTACTTC.

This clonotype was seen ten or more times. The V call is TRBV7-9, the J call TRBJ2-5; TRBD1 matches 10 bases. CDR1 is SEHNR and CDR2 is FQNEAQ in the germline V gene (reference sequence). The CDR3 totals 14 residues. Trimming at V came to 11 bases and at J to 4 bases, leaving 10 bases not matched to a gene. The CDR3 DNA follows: TGTGCCGCCAGACAGGGGGCAAGTTCAGAGACCCAGTACTTC. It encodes CAARQGASSETQYF.

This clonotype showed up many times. The DNA for the CDR3 is TGTGCCAGCAGGGTAGGGGGGAGGCAGCAGTACTTC. This translates into CASRVGGRQQYF. The chain links TRBV7-9 to TRBJ2-7, with D tentatively TRBD1 or TRBD2 (6 bases each). The CDR3 is made up of 12 amino acids. Trimming took off 6 bases at V and 8 bases at J, with 14 bases between the two ends. CDR1 and CDR2 (germline): SEHNR, FQNEAQ (reference sequence).

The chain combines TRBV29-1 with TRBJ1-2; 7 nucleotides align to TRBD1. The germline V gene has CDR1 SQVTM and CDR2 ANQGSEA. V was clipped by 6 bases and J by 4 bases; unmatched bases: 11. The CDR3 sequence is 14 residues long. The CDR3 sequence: CSVDDREMSYGYTF. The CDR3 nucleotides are TGCAGCGTCGATGACAGGGAAATGAGCTATGGCTACACCTTC. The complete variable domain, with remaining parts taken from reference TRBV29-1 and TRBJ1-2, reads SAVISQKPSRDICQRGTSLTIQCQVDSQVTMMFWYRQQPGQSLTLIATANQGSEATYESGFVIDKFPISRPNLTFSTLTVSNMSPEDSSIYLCSVDDREMSYGYTFGSGTRLTVV.

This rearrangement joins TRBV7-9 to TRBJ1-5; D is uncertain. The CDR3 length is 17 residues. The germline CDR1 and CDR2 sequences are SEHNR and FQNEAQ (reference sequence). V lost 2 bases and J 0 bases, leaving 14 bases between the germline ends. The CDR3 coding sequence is TGTGCCAGCAGCTTATCTGGCAGCAAATATAGCAATCAGCCCCAGCATTTT. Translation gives CASSLSGSKYSNQPQHF. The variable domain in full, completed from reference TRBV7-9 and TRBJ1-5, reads DTGVSQNPRHKITKRGQNVTFRCDPISEHNRLYWYRQTLGQGPEFLTYFQNEAQLEKSRLLSDRFSAERPKGSFSTLEIQRTEQGDSAMYLCASSLSGSKYSNQPQHFGDGTRLSIL.

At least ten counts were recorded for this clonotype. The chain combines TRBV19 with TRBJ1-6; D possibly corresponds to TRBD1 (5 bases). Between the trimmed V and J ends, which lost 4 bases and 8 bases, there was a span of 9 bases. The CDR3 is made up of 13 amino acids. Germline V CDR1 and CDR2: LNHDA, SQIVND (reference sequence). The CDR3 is CASSTAGDSPLHF. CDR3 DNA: TGTGCCAGTAGTACCGCGGGGGATTCACCCCTCCACTTT. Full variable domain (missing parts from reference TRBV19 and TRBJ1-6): DGGITQSPKYLFRKEGQNVTLSCEQNLNHDAMYWYRQDPGQGLRLIYYSQIVNDFQKGDIAEGYSVSREKKESFPLTVTSAQKNPTAFYLCASSTAGDSPLHFGNGTRLTVT.

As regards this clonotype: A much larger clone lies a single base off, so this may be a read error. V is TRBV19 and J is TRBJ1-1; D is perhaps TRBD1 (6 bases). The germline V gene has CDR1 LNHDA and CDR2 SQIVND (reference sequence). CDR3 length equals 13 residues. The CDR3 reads CAATDRIYTETFF. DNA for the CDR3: TGTGCCGCTACCGACAGGATCTATACTGAAACTTTCTTT.

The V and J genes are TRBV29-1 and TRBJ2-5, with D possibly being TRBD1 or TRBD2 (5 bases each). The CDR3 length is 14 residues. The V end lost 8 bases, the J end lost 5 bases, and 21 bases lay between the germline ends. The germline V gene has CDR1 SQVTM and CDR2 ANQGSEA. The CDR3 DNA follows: TGCAGCAGTGGACCCCCCCGGGGACCGGAGACCCAGTACTTC. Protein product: CSSGPPRGPETQYF.

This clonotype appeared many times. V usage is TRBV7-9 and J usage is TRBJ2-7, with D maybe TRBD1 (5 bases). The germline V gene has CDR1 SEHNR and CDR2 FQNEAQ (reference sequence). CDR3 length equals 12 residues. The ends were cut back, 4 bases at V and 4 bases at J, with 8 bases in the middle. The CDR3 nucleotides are TGTGCCAGCAGCTCGAGACAGTACGAGCAGTACTTC. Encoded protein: CASSSRQYEQYF.

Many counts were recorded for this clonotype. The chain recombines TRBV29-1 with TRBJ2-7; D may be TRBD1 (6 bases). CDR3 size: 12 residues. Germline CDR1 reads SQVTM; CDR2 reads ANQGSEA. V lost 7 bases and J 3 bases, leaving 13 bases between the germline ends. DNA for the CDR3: TGCAGCGGGACAGACAAGGGCTACGAGCAGTACTTC. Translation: CSGTDKGYEQYF.

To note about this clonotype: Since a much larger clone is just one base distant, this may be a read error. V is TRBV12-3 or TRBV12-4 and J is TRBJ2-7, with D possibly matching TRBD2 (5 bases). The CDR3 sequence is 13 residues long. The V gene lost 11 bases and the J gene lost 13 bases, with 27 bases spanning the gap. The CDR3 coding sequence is TGTGCCGGCACCCTGATGGGGAGAGCACCCCCCTACTTC. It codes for CAGTLMGRAPPYF.

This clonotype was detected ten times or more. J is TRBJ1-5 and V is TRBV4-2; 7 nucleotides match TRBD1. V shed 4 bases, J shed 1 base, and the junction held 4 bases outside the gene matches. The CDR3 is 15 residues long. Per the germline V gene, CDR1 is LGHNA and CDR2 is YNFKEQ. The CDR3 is CASSRTTGSNQPQHF. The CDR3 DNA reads TGTGCCAGCAGCCGAACGACAGGGAGCAATCAGCCCCAGCATTTT.

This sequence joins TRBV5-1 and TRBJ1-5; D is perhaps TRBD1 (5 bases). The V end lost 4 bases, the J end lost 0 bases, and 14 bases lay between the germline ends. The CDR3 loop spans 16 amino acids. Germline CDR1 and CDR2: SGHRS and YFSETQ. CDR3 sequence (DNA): TGCGCCAGCAGCGAACGAGGGGACTATAGCAATCAGCCCCAGCATTTT. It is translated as CASSERGDYSNQPQHF.

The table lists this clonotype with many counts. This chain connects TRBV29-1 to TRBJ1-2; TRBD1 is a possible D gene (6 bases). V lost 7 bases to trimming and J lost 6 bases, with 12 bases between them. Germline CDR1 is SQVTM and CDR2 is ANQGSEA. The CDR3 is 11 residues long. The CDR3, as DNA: TGCAGCGCTGGGGGGGCGGATGGCTACACCTTC. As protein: CSAGGADGYTF.

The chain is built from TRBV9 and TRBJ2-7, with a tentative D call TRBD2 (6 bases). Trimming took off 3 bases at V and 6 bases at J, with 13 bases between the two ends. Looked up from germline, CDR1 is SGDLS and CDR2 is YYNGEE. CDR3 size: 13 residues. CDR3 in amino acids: CASSAGGLGEQYF. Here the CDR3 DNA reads TGTGCCAGCAGCGCCGGGGGACTTGGCGAGCAGTACTTC.

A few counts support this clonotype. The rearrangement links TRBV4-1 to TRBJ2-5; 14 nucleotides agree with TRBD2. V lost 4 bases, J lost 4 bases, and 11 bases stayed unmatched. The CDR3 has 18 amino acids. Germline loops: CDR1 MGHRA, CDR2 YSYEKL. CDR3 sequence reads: CASSRTGTSGSVLETQYF. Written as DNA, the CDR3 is TGCGCCAGCAGCCGGACCGGGACTAGCGGGAGTGTCTTAGAGACCCAGTACTTC.

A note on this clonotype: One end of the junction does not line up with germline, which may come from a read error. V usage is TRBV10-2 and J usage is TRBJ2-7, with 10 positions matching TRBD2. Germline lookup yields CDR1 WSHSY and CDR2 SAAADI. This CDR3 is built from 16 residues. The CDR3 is CASSAALAGDSDEQYF. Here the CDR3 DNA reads TGCGCCAGCAGTGCCGCGCTAGCGGGAGACTCCGACGAGCAGTACTTC.

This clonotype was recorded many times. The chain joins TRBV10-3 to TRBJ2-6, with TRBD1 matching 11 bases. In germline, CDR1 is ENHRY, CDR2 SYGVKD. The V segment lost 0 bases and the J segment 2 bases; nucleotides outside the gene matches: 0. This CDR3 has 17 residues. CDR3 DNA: TGTGCCATCAGTGAGTCGGGACAGGGGGCTGGGGCCAACGTCCTGACTTTC. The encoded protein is CAISESGQGAGANVLTF.

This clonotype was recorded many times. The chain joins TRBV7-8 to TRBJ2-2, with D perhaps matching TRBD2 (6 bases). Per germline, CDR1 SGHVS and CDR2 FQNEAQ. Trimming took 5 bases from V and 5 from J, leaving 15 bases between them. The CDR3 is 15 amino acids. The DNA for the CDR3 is TGTGCCAGCAGCCCCGGGAGACATTCAACCGGGGAGCTGTTTTTT. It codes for CASSPGRHSTGELFF.

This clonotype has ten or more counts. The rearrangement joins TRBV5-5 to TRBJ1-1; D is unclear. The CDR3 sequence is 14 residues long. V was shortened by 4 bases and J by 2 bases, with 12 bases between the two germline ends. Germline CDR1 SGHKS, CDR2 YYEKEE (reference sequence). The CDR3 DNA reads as TGTGCCAGCAGCCCATATCACAGAAACACTGAAGCTTTCTTT. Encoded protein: CASSPYHRNTEAFF.

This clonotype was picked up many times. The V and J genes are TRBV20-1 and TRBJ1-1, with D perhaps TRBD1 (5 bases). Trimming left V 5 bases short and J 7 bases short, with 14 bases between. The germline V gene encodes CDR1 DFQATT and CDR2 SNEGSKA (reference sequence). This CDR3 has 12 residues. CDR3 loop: CSAGRGPFEAFF. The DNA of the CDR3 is TGCAGTGCTGGGCGGGGCCCCTTTGAAGCTTTCTTT.

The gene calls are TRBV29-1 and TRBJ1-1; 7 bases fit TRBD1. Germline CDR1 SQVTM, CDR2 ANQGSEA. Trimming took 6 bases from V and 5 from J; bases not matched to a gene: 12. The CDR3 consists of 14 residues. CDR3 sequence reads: CSVVQGRDWTEAFF. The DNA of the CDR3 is TGCAGCGTGGTACAGGGGAGGGACTGGACTGAAGCTTTCTTT.

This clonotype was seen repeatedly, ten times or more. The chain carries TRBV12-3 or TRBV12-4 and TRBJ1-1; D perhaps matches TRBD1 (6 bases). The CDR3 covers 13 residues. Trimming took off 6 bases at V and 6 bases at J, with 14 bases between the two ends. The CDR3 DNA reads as TGTGCCAGCAGCCTCTGGGGGGGCTCTGAAGCTTTCTTT. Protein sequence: CASSLWGGSEAFF.

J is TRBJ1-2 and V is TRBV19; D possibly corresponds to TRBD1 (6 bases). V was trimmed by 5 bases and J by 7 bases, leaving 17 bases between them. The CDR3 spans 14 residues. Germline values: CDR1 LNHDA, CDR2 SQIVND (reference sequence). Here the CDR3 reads CASSRPGGQVGYTF. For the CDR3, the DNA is TGTGCCAGTAGTCGTCCCGGGGGGCAAGTTGGCTACACCTTC.

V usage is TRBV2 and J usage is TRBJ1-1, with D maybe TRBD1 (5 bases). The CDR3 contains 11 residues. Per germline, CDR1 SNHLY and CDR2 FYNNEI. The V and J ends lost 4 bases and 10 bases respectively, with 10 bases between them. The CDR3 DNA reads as TGTGCCAGCAGTGCCGACAGTGTAGCTTTCTTT. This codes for CASSADSVAFF.